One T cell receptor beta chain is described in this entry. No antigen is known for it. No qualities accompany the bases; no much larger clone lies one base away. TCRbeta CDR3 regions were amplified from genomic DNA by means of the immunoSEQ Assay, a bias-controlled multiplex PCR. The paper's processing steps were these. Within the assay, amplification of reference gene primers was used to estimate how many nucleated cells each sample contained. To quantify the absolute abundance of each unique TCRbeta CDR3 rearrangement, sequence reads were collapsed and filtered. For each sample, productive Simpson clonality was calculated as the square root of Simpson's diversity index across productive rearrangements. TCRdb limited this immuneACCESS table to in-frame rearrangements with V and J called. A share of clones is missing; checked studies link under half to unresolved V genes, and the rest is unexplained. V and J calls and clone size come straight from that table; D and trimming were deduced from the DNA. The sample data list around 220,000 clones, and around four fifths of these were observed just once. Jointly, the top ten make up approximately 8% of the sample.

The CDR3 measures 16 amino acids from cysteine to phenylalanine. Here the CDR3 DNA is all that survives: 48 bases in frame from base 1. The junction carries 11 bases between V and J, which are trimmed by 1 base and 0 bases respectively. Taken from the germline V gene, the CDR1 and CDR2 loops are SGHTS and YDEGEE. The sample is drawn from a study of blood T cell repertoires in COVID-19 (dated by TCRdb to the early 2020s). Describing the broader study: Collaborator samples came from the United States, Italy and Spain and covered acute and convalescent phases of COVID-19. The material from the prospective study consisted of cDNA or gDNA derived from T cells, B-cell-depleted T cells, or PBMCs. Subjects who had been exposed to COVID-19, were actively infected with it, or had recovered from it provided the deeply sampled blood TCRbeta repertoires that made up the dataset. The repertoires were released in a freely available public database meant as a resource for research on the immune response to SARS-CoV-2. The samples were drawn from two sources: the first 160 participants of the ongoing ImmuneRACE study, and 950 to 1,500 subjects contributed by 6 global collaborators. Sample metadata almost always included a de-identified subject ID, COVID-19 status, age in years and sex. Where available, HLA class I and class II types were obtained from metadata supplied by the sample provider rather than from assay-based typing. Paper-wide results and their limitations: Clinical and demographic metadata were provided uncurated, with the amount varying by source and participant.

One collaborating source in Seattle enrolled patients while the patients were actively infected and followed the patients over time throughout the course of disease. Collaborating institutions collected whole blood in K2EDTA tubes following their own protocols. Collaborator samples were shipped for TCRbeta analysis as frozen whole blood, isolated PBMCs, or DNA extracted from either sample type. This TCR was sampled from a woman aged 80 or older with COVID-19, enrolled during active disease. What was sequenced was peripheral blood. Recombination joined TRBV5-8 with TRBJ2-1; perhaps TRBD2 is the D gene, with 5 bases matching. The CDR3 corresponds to CASSLSKTSSYNEQFF. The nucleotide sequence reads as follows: TGTGCCAGCAGCTTGTCGAAAACTAGCTCCTACAATGAGCAGTTCTTC.